This T cell receptor beta chain was obtained from a study of blood T cell repertoires in COVID-19. At the level of the study: In each case, the material was cDNA or gDNA derived from T cells, B-cell-depleted T cells, or PBMCs.

The authors' processing: From reference gene primer amplification, estimates of nucleated cell counts were derived. Produced via immunoSEQ multiplex PCR; TCRdb's table is partial and in-frame only. Clone size and V and J calls were adopted from that table, with D and trimming inferred from the DNA. This sample has fewer than 70,000 clones, with about 92% found just once. CDR1 and CDR2 (germline): SNHLY, FYNNEI. The CDR3 loop spans 15 amino acids. V shed 6 bases and J 3 bases; nucleotides not matched to a gene: 9. The sample taken for sequencing was peripheral blood. V usage is TRBV2 and J usage is TRBJ2-7, with 9 bases fitting TRBD1. The TCR sequence derives from a man in his fifties with active COVID-19. DNA of the CDR3: TGTGCCAGCAGAACACAGGGGGCTGTGGTCTACGAGCAGTACTTC. Translated, it gives CASRTQGAVVYEQYF.